This entry lists 21 T cell receptor beta chains sequenced from one sample in a study of human T cells and chemical hapten exposure. The sample's time point: pre-sensitization, week 0. Noted treatment: therapeutic diphenylcyclopropenone sensitization with weekly scalp DPC. One entry per CDR3 protein, called by TCRdb with MiXCR from the RACE reads. The profile shows about 380,000 distinct CDR3 sequences, roughly 5.3% of them singletons. Sequenced material: whole blood, taken in connection with sensitization to the hapten diphenylcyclopropenone (DPC). These receptors all come from a woman in her fifties or sixties with alopecia areata. Some clones in this sample may be carry-over from other donors' samples.

The chain links TRBV28 to TRBJ1-2; the match to TRBD1 covers 12 bases. The length of the CDR3 is 15 residues. Germline loops: CDR1 MDHEN, CDR2 SYDVKM. V gave up 5 bases and J gave up 6 bases; unmatched junction bases: 7. DNA for the CDR3: TGTGCCAGCAGTCCCCCGGGACAGGGGGCGGATGGCTACACCTTC. This codes for CASSPPGQGADGYTF.

This clonotype was counted between two and nine times. The chain links TRBV24-1 to TRBJ2-2, with D possibly TRBD2 on 6 matching bases. V lost 2 bases and J lost 2, with 11 bases in between. The CDR3 is 16 residues long. Germline CDR1 and CDR2: KGHDR and SFDVKD. The CDR3: CATSDSWGENTGELFF. DNA of the CDR3: TGTGCCACCAGTGATTCGTGGGGGGAAAACACCGGGGAGCTGTTTTTT.

The CDR3 region has the DNA TGTGCCAGCAGCCAAGCGGGGGCGACTCAAGAGACCCAGTACTTC. Amino acid sequence: CASSQAGATQETQYF. V usage is TRBV14 and J usage is TRBJ2-5; TRBD1 or TRBD2 may be the D gene (6 bases each). This CDR3 region has 15 residues. Per the germline V gene, CDR1 is SGHDN and CDR2 is FVKESK. V lost 1 base and J 2 bases, leaving 11 bases between the germline ends. Together with reference TRBV14 and TRBJ2-5, the CDR3 gives the full variable domain: EAGVTQFPSHSVIEKGQTVTLRCDPISGHDNLYWYRRVMGKEIKFLLHFVKESKQDESGMPNNRFLAERTGGTYSTLKVQPAELEDSGVYFCASSQAGATQETQYFGPGTRLLVL.

The J gene is TRBJ2-6, the V gene TRBV5-1; D is ambiguous. V was shortened by 3 bases and J by 0 bases, with 16 bases between the two germline ends. Germline V gene data show CDR1 as SGHRS and CDR2 as YFSETQ. CDR3 length equals 18 residues. CDR3 DNA sequence: TGCGCCAGCAGCTCGTGGGGTCTGAAGGTCTCTGGGGCCAACGTCCTGACTTTC. Its protein is CASSSWGLKVSGANVLTF.

The chain employs TRBV5-1 and TRBJ2-7; D is ambiguous. V dropped 4 bases and J dropped 2 bases, with 10 bases sitting between them. The germline V gene encodes CDR1 SGHRS and CDR2 YFSETQ. CDR3 length equals 13 residues. In nucleotides, the CDR3 is TGCGCCAGCAGCGACGGCGAACCCTACGAGCAGTACTTC. This encodes CASSDGEPYEQYF.

This clonotype came up many times. The rearrangement links TRBV29-1 to TRBJ1-2; 7 bases are a match to TRBD1. The CDR3 has 15 amino acids. CDR1 SQVTM and CDR2 ANQGSEA come from the germline V gene. Trimming at V came to 0 bases and at J to 3 bases, leaving 7 bases not matched to a gene. This CDR3 reads CSVEDPTGEDYGYTF. The CDR3 DNA sequence: TGCAGCGTTGAAGATCCTACAGGGGAAGACTATGGCTACACCTTC. The full variable domain, in which reference TRBV29-1 and TRBJ1-2 provide the parts outside the CDR3, is SAVISQKPSRDICQRGTSLTIQCQVDSQVTMMFWYRQQPGQSLTLIATANQGSEATYESGFVIDKFPISRPNLTFSTLTVSNMSPEDSSIYLCSVEDPTGEDYGYTFGSGTRLTVV.

This clonotype occurred many times. The V call is TRBV19, the J call TRBJ2-2; D remains ambiguous. The germline V and J ends were trimmed by 5 bases and 8 bases, with 15 bases remaining between them. Germline CDR1 reads LNHDA; CDR2 reads SQIVND (reference sequence). The CDR3 totals 14 residues. Here the CDR3 DNA reads TGTGCCAGTAGTCTCCCCCGTGCTCTAGGGGAGCTGTTTTTT. Residues: CASSLPRALGELFF.

This chain links TRBV12-3 or TRBV12-4 with TRBJ2-7, with D possibly matching TRBD2 (5 bases). Trimming stripped 6 bases from V and 4 bases from J, with 19 bases between. The CDR3 has 15 amino acids. The CDR3 DNA reads as TGTGCCAGCAGCCCGACTACCGGGGTCCCATACGAGCAGTACTTC. This sequence encodes CASSPTTGVPYEQYF.

This clonotype was seen repeatedly, ten times or more. The chain recombines TRBV29-1 with TRBJ1-6; the match to TRBD1 covers 9 bases. Germline CDR1 is SQVTM and CDR2 is ANQGSEA. CDR3 size: 13 residues. The J segment lost 7 bases and the V segment lost 6 bases, leaving 4 bases of the junction unmatched. The CDR3: CSVKGQGNSPLHF. The CDR3 coding sequence is TGCAGCGTCAAAGGACAGGGGAATTCACCCCTCCACTTT. The variable domain in full, completed from reference TRBV29-1 and TRBJ1-6, reads SAVISQKPSRDICQRGTSLTIQCQVDSQVTMMFWYRQQPGQSLTLIATANQGSEATYESGFVIDKFPISRPNLTFSTLTVSNMSPEDSSIYLCSVKGQGNSPLHFGNGTRLTVT.

Many counts were recorded for this clonotype. One end of the junction does not line up with germline, which may come from a read error. V usage is TRBV18 and J usage is TRBJ2-5; perhaps TRBD1 as D (6 bases). The CDR3 extends over 13 amino acids. CDR1 is KGHSH, CDR2 LQKENI, per germline. The CDR3 DNA reads TGCGCCAGCAGCCCGGACAGCCAAGAGACCCAGTACTTC. This sequence encodes CASSPDSQETQYF.

The sample holds many counts of this clonotype. The chain couples TRBV2 to TRBJ2-5; D not resolved. The CDR3 is 10 residues long. V gave up 2 bases and J gave up 6 bases, with 1 base separating them. CDR1 SNHLY and CDR2 FYNNEI come from the germline V gene. CDR3 DNA sequence: TGTGCCAGCAGTGAAAAGACCCAGTACTTC. As protein: CASSEKTQYF.

Only a few counts were recorded for this clonotype. The chain has TRBV3-1 and TRBJ1-5; 8 nucleotides agree with TRBD1. CDR1 is LGHDT, CDR2 YNNKEL, per germline (reference sequence). V lost 4 bases to trimming and J lost 8 bases; unmatched junction nucleotides: 10. This CDR3 has 15 amino acids. The CDR3 region has the DNA TGTGCCAGCAGCCTCTCTCAGGGGGCTGGCGAGCCCCAGCATTTT. It yields the protein CASSLSQGAGEPQHF.

In this sample, this clonotype turned up many times. This chain joins TRBV3-1 and TRBJ1-2; unclear D gene. This CDR3 region has 17 residues. CDR1 is LGHDT, CDR2 YNNKEL, per germline (reference sequence). V was shortened by 0 bases and J by 1 base, with 15 bases between the two germline ends. The CDR3 DNA follows: TGTGCCAGCAGCCAAGATCTAGGGAGGAAGAGTAACTATGGCTACACCTTC. The encoded protein is CASSQDLGRKSNYGYTF. Based on the CDR3 plus reference TRBV3-1 and TRBJ1-2, the full variable domain is DTAVSQTPKYLVTQMGNDKSIKCEQNLGHDTMYWYKQDSKKFLKIMFSYNNKELIINETVPNRFSPKSPDKAHLNLHINSLELGDSAVYFCASSQDLGRKSNYGYTFGSGTRLTVV.

The J gene is TRBJ2-2, the V gene TRBV29-1, with TRBD1 matching 7 bases. Looked up from germline, CDR1 is SQVTM and CDR2 is ANQGSEA. Trimming removed 4 bases from V and 1 base from J; junction bases left unmatched: 3. The CDR3 extends over 14 amino acids. The CDR3 DNA is TGCAGCGTTGGACAGGGCCAGAACACCGGGGAGCTGTTTTTT. Its protein is CSVGQGQNTGELFF.

Only a few counts were recorded for this clonotype. This chain links TRBV6-6 with TRBJ2-1; D is unresolved. Trimming removed 11 bases at V and 6 bases at J, with 14 bases between. The V gene's germline CDR1 is MNHNY and CDR2 SVGAGI (reference sequence). The length of the CDR3 is 12 residues. This CDR3 reads CASKAASNEQFF. CDR3 nucleotides: TGTGCCTCCAAGGCGGCTAGCAATGAGCAGTTCTTC.

This clonotype was counted ten times or more. CDR3 DNA: TGCAGTGCTCCACGAATCTTGACTAGCGTTAGGGGTGAGCAGTTCTTC. Its protein is CSAPRILTSVRGEQFF. The chain has TRBV20-1 and TRBJ2-1, with 8 nucleotides matching TRBD2. V was clipped by 5 bases and J by 9 bases; unmatched bases: 18. This CDR3 contains 16 residues. Germline assignment: CDR1 DFQATT and CDR2 SNEGSKA (reference sequence).

The chain joins TRBV2 to TRBJ2-4; 9 bases align to TRBD2. This CDR3 spans 13 amino acids. Germline V gene lookup returns CDR1 SNHLY and CDR2 FYNNEI. V gave up 3 bases and J gave up 12 bases; unmatched junction bases: 6. The CDR3 bases are TGTGCCAGCAGTGATCCTAGCGGGGTGGCTCAGTACTTC. The encoded protein is CASSDPSGVAQYF.

This clonotype was counted many times. The chain links TRBV7-2 to TRBJ2-5, with a possible D match to TRBD2 (6 bases). The CDR3 contains 15 residues. CDR1 is SGHTA and CDR2 is FQGNSA in the germline V gene. Deletions cut 1 base from V and 4 bases from J, with 13 bases between. The DNA for the CDR3 is TGTGCCAGCAGCTTAGTAGGTGCTAGCGTAGAGACCCAGTACTTC. Translation gives CASSLVGASVETQYF. The full variable domain, rest sourced from reference TRBV7-2 and TRBJ2-5, is GAGVSQSPSNKVTEKGKDVELRCDPISGHTALYWYRQSLGQGLEFLIYFQGNSAPDKSGLPSDRFSAERTGGSVSTLTIQRTQQEDSAVYLCASSLVGASVETQYFGPGTRLLVL.

This clonotype has only a few counts. The chain recombines TRBV20-1 with TRBJ1-1; TRBD1 agrees at 10 bases. Germline CDR1 DFQATT, CDR2 SNEGSKA (reference sequence). After removal of 6 bases from V and 6 bases from J, the junction contained 13 bases not matched to a gene. The CDR3 is 15 residues long. The CDR3 coding sequence is TGCAGTGCGAGGCCGACAGGGGGCAAGCAGTCTGAAGCTTTCTTT. It translates to CSARPTGGKQSEAFF.

This CDR3 reads CASSLGPPYSNQPQHF. The CDR3 nucleotides are TGTGCCAGCAGCTTAGGGCCACCCTATAGCAATCAGCCCCAGCATTTT. The chain joins TRBV7-6 to TRBJ1-5; D is ambiguous. Trimming removed 1 base from V and 0 bases from J, with 10 bases in between. Germline assignment: CDR1 SGHVS and CDR2 FNYEAQ. This CDR3 contains 16 residues.

Ten or more counts support this clonotype. The rearrangement links TRBV4-3 to TRBJ2-7; TRBD2 matches at 7 bases. Trimming took 4 bases from V and 5 from J; bases not matched to a gene: 8. The CDR3 loop spans 14 amino acids. Per the germline V gene, CDR1 is LGHNA and CDR2 is YSLEER. The CDR3 loop is CASSPSGISHEQYF. Here the CDR3 DNA reads TGCGCCAGCAGCCCAAGCGGGATCAGCCACGAGCAGTACTTC.